This T cell receptor (beta chain) was captured by sequencing in a study of regulatory T cells in long-lasting Graves disease. Library construction for TCR beta used iRepertoire HTBI primers and Arm-PCR of CDR3 regions. MiXCR, applied by TCRdb to the multiplex PCR reads, yields one record per CDR3 protein. The repertoire has some 220,000 distinct CDR3 sequences, approximately 19% of them found once; the top ten carry about 10%. Per the germline V gene, CDR1 is DFQATT and CDR2 is SNEGSKA (reference sequence). The CDR3 runs 14 residues. Trimming left V 6 bases short and J 4 bases short, with 16 bases between. The time point: newly diagnosed GD, antithyroid drugs for less than 3 months. The TCR library used RNA extracted from PBMCs. The sample also formed part of further work on T cells in Graves' hyperthyroidism and ophthalmopathy. This second study says: Together with thyroid ultrasound, orbital computed tomography, serum thyroxine and TRAb, clinical symptoms were used for diagnoses.

The source material was peripheral blood mononuclear cells (PBMCs), sampled at new diagnosis, from a patient treated with antithyroid drugs. The clonotype originates from a woman in her 30s with Graves disease. V gene TRBV20-1 combines with J gene TRBJ2-1; no reliable D call. CDR3 coding DNA: TGCAGTGCCCCCATTAGATCGATTTACAATGAGCAGTTCTTC. Residues: CSAPIRSIYNEQFF.